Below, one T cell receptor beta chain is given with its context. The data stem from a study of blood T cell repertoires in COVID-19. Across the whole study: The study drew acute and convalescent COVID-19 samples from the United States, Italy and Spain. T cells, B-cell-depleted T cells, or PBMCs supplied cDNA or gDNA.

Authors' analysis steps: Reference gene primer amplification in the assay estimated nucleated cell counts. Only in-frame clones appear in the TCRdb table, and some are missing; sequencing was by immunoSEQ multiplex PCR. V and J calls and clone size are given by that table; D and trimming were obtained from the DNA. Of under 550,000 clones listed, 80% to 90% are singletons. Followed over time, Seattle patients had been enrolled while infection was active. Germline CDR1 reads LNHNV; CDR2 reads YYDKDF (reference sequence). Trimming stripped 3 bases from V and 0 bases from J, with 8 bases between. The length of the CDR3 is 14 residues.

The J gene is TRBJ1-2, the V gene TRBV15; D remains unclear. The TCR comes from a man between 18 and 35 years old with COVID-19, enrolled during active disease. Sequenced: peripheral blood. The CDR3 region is CATSRAGANYGYTF. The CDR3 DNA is TGTGCCACCAGCAGGGCCGGAGCTAACTATGGCTACACCTTC.